This entry lists 27 T cell receptor beta chains sequenced from one sample in a study of cytomegalovirus exposure and HLA in healthy donors. With 60 Vbeta and 13 Jbeta primers, the PCR was carried out. The method was immunoSEQ multiplex PCR; TCRdb's version includes in-frame clones alone and lacks a portion of them. The table lists under 100,000 clones, about four fifths of them singletons, with 7% to 9% in the top ten. Specimen: PBMCs. These receptors were taken from a human donor in good health.

This chain uses TRBV7-9 with TRBJ1-1, with TRBD1 as a possible D gene (5 bases). V shed 6 bases and J shed 0 bases, with 14 bases lying between them. Germline lookup yields CDR1 SEHNR and CDR2 FQNEAQ (reference sequence). This CDR3 contains 15 residues. CDR3 residues: CASSLRQFMNTEAFF. The CDR3 coding sequence is TGTGCCAGCAGTTTAAGACAGTTCATGAACACTGAAGCTTTCTTT.

The genes are TRBV7-2 and TRBJ1-2; 12 bases match TRBD1. The CDR3 covers 17 residues. Losses at the gene ends were 1 base for V and 0 bases for J; bases not matched to a gene: 3. In germline, CDR1 is SGHTA, CDR2 FQGNSA. CDR3 DNA sequence: TGTGCCAGCAGCTTAGGGGGACAGGGGGCAGCTAACTATGGCTACACCTTC. Translation: CASSLGGQGAANYGYTF.

The rearrangement uses TRBV5-4 and TRBJ2-3; D perhaps matches TRBD2 (7 bases). The length of the CDR3 is 16 residues. Germline V gives CDR1 SGHNT, CDR2 YYREEE (reference sequence). The ends were cut back, 7 bases at V and 4 bases at J, with 22 bases in the middle. The CDR3 sequence is CASRTWRGGVSDTQYF. For the CDR3, the DNA is TGTGCCAGCCGCACCTGGAGGGGGGGGGTCTCAGATACGCAGTATTTT.

This clone was seen only a few times. The gene calls are TRBV5-5 and TRBJ1-2, with TRBD1 matching 8 bases. Germline values: CDR1 SGHKS, CDR2 YYEKEE (reference sequence). V gave up 4 bases and J gave up 0 bases; unmatched junction bases: 8. CDR3 size: 16 residues. In DNA form, the CDR3 reads TGTGCCAGCAGCGCAGGGACAGGAGAAACTAACTATGGCTACACCTTC. This encodes CASSAGTGETNYGYTF. Complete variable domain (other parts from reference TRBV5-5 and TRBJ1-2): DAGVTQSPTHLIKTRGQQVTLRCSPISGHKSVSWYQQVLGQGPQFIFQYYEKEERGRGNFPDRFSARQFPNYSSELNVNALLLGDSALYLCASSAGTGETNYGYTFGSGTRLTVV.

The V and J genes are TRBV7-9 and TRBJ2-3, with 9 bases matching TRBD1. In germline, CDR1 is SEHNR, CDR2 FQNEAQ (reference sequence). The CDR3 runs 18 residues. V lost 4 bases to trimming and J lost 0 bases; unmatched junction nucleotides: 11. The CDR3 bases are TGTGCCAGCAGCTCGTCCCGGGACAGGGATTGGAGCACAGATACGCAGTATTTT. Protein product: CASSSSRDRDWSTDTQYF.

The chain has TRBV9 and TRBJ2-4, with TRBD2 as a possible D gene (6 bases). Germline V gene sequence: CDR1 SGDLS, CDR2 YYNGEE. Trimming pared 0 bases from V and 2 bases from J, leaving 15 bases between. The CDR3 is 17 residues long. The CDR3 loop is CASSVGGGSHSKNIQYF. CDR3 nucleotides: TGTGCCAGCAGCGTAGGAGGAGGGAGTCATTCCAAAAACATTCAGTACTTC.

The chain recombines TRBV30 with TRBJ1-6, with D possibly being TRBD1 (5 bases). There are 12 residues in the CDR3. V was shortened by 3 bases and J by 14 bases, with 14 bases between the two germline ends. The germline CDR1 and CDR2 sequences are GTSNPN and SVGIG (reference sequence). CDR3 sequence: CAWSPRGNALHF. The CDR3 region has the DNA TGTGCCTGGAGCCCTCGGGGGAACGCCCTCCACTTT.

The chain uses TRBV6-5 and TRBJ1-2; 11 bases line up with TRBD1. CDR1 is MNHEY, CDR2 SVGAGI, per germline. V dropped 7 bases and J dropped 4; count of bases not matched to a gene: 5. The CDR3 runs to 14 residues. The CDR3 spells CASTRTGGGYGYTF. Here the CDR3 DNA reads TGTGCCAGCACCAGGACAGGGGGCGGCTATGGCTACACCTTC.

The chain recombines TRBV18 with TRBJ2-3; 13 bases agree with TRBD2. The length of the CDR3 is 15 residues. The germline gives CDR1 KGHSH, CDR2 LQKENI. Germline trimming cut 6 bases from V and 4 bases from J; bases unmatched to any gene: 4. In DNA form, the CDR3 reads TGTGCCAGCTCCCAGGGACTAGCGGGATCAGATACGCAGTATTTT. Protein: CASSQGLAGSDTQYF.

This clone has only one observation. V usage is TRBV13 and J usage is TRBJ1-3; D is undetermined. Trimming removed 3 bases from V and 1 base from J, with 4 bases in between. This CDR3 contains 13 residues. Per the germline V gene, CDR1 is PRHDT and CDR2 is FYEKMQ (reference sequence). The CDR3 spells CASSFRSGNTIYF. CDR3 nucleotides: TGTGCCAGCAGCTTTAGATCTGGAAACACCATATATTTT.

The V and J genes are TRBV30 and TRBJ1-5, with 9 bases that match TRBD1. The CDR3 is 15 amino acids. Germline assignment: CDR1 GTSNPN and CDR2 SVGIG (reference sequence). V lost 4 bases and J lost 4; bases outside the gene matches: 8. The CDR3 is CAWTPGQGPNQPQHF. The CDR3 DNA reads as TGTGCCTGGACTCCGGGACAGGGACCTAATCAGCCCCAGCATTTT.

The CDR3 nucleotides read TGCGCCAGCACTCGGGACTCAGCCTACGAGCAGTACTTC. Its translation: CASTRDSAYEQYF. The chain uses TRBV5-1 and TRBJ2-7, with D possibly being TRBD2 (6 bases). The CDR3 consists of 13 residues. The germline gives CDR1 SGHRS, CDR2 YFSETQ. V was clipped by 6 bases and J by 2 bases, with 12 bases between them.

The chain recombines TRBV27 with TRBJ2-7; TRBD1 is a possible D gene (6 bases). With 2 bases removed from V and 4 bases from J, the gap between germline ends came to 12 bases. The CDR3 sequence is 14 residues long. Per germline, CDR1 MNHEY and CDR2 SMNVEV (reference sequence). The CDR3 is CASSLGRGRYEQYF. In DNA form, the CDR3 reads TGTGCCAGCAGTTTAGGCAGGGGTAGGTACGAGCAGTACTTC.

This clone was seen only a few times. This chain links TRBV5-4 with TRBJ2-6, with 7 positions matching TRBD1. The length of the CDR3 is 18 residues. CDR1 is SGHNT and CDR2 is YYREEE in the germline V gene (reference sequence). J lost 3 bases, V lost 1 base, and 10 bases had no gene match. The CDR3 reads CASSLLRLGGGGANVLTF. The DNA for the CDR3 is TGTGCCAGCAGCTTGTTAAGGTTAGGGGGCGGTGGGGCCAACGTCCTGACTTTC.

The CDR3 sequence: CASSPSGGETQYF. As DNA, the CDR3 is TGTGCCAGCTCACCGTCGGGGGGAGAGACCCAGTACTTC. The rearrangement uses TRBV18 and TRBJ2-5; TRBD2 aligns across 7 bases. CDR3 length: 13 residues. Germline CDR1 and CDR2: KGHSH and LQKENI. V shed 3 bases, J shed 4 bases, and the junction held 2 bases outside the gene matches.

The V gene is TRBV6-1, the J gene TRBJ2-2, with 8 positions matching TRBD1. V lost 3 bases, J lost 6 bases, and 6 bases stayed unmatched. Germline lookup yields CDR1 MNHNS and CDR2 SASEGT. There are 15 residues in the CDR3. In nucleotides, the CDR3 is TGTGCCAGCAGTGACCTTTGGACAGGGTCCGGGGAGCTGTTTTTT. It codes for CASSDLWTGSGELFF.

This rearrangement joins TRBV2 to TRBJ1-2; a possible D gene is TRBD1 (5 bases). The V gene lost 5 bases and the J gene lost 0 bases, with 10 bases spanning the gap. The CDR3 spans 14 residues. In germline, CDR1 is SNHLY, CDR2 FYNNEI. The CDR3 protein is CASSPDSPNYGYTF. The DNA of the CDR3 is TGTGCCAGCAGTCCAGACAGTCCTAACTATGGCTACACCTTC. Full variable domain (rest looked up from reference TRBV2 and TRBJ1-2): EPEVTQTPSHQVTQMGQEVILRCVPISNHLYFYWYRQILGQKVEFLVSFYNNEISEKSEIFDDQFSVERPDGSNFTLKIRSTKLEDSAMYFCASSPDSPNYGYTFGSGTRLTVV.

This clone showed up just a few times. The chain combines TRBV6-1 with TRBJ2-7, with 13 bases fitting TRBD2. Germline V gene sequence: CDR1 MNHNS, CDR2 SASEGT. The CDR3 covers 13 residues. After removal of 6 bases from V and 5 bases from J, the junction contained 1 base not matched to a gene. CDR3 region: CASRGTSGNEQYF. CDR3 sequence (DNA): TGTGCCAGCAGGGGGACTAGCGGGAACGAGCAGTACTTC.

The chain joins TRBV4-3 to TRBJ2-1; 10 positions agree with TRBD2. Germline CDR1 reads LGHNA; CDR2 reads YSLEER. The CDR3 runs to 16 residues. The V gene end was trimmed by 3 bases and the J gene end by 5 bases; junction bases not matched to a gene: 7. The CDR3 loop reads CASSQVGAGGHNEQFF. The CDR3 DNA reads TGCGCCAGCAGCCAGGTTGGAGCGGGAGGGCACAATGAGCAGTTCTTC.

V is TRBV6-6 and J is TRBJ2-7; possible D gene TRBD2, 6 bases. Trimming pared 2 bases from V and 7 bases from J, leaving 9 bases between. The germline V gene encodes CDR1 MNHNY and CDR2 SVGAGI (reference sequence). CDR3 size: 12 residues. CDR3 sequence: CASSYVGGEQYF. The CDR3 DNA reads TGTGCCAGCAGTTACGTGGGGGGTGAGCAGTACTTC.

The chain employs TRBV18 and TRBJ2-5; D is ambiguous. CDR1 KGHSH and CDR2 LQKENI come from the germline V gene. V was pared by 6 bases and J by 5 bases, with 10 bases between. There are 12 residues in the CDR3. The CDR3 reads CASSPTRETQYF. The CDR3 nucleotides read TGTGCCAGCTCCCCCACCCGGGAGACCCAGTACTTC.

This rearrangement joins TRBV29-1 to TRBJ2-1; unclear D gene. This CDR3 is built from 11 residues. The germline V gene encodes CDR1 SQVTM and CDR2 ANQGSEA. Trimming cost V 6 bases and J 4 bases, with 7 bases left between them. CDR3 DNA: TGCAGCGTCCCGTTGTACAATGAGCAGTTCTTC. It specifies CSVPLYNEQFF.

J is TRBJ2-7 and V is TRBV9; D gene uncertain. CDR1 SGDLS and CDR2 YYNGEE come from the germline V gene. The CDR3 contains 14 residues. V was clipped by 0 bases and J by 0 bases, with 7 bases between them. This chain's CDR3 is CASSVGGISYEQYF. The CDR3 DNA reads as TGTGCCAGCAGCGTAGGCGGAATCTCCTACGAGCAGTACTTC.

The chain is built from TRBV18 and TRBJ1-2, with TRBD1 matching over 7 bases. Trimming cost V 4 bases and J 5 bases; bases outside gene matches: 7. This CDR3 contains 14 residues. The germline V gene encodes CDR1 KGHSH and CDR2 LQKENI. Here the CDR3 DNA reads TGTGCCAGCTCACAGTCGACAGGGACTTATGGCTACACCTTC. Protein product: CASSQSTGTYGYTF.

The chain carries TRBV5-1 and TRBJ1-5; 7 nucleotides match TRBD1. The CDR3 loop spans 14 amino acids. Germline CDR1 reads SGHRS; CDR2 reads YFSETQ. V lost 4 bases and J lost 6; bases outside the gene matches: 7. This CDR3 is CASSEGAVGQPQHF. CDR3 nucleotides: TGCGCCAGCAGCGAGGGGGCGGTAGGTCAGCCCCAGCATTTT.

This clone was recorded a few times. The chain is built from TRBV13 and TRBJ1-1; D not resolved. There are 14 residues in the CDR3. From germline, CDR1 is PRHDT and CDR2 FYEKMQ (reference sequence). Trimming removed 0 bases from V and 6 bases from J, with 11 bases in between. The DNA of the CDR3 is TGTGCCAGCAGCTTAGGCTTTTTCCGGGCTGAAGCTTTCTTT. Translated, it gives CASSLGFFRAEAFF.

The gene calls are TRBV7-9 and TRBJ1-4, with 11 bases that match TRBD1. The trim removed 5 bases at V and 0 bases at J, leaving 2 bases unmatched. CDR3 length: 16 residues. Germline V lookup: CDR1 SEHNR, CDR2 FQNEAQ (reference sequence). The CDR3 DNA reads as TGTGCCAGCAGCACGGGACAGGGGGCAACTAATGAAAAACTGTTTTTT. It encodes CASSTGQGATNEKLFF.